This TCR beta chain was sequenced in a study of T cell changes during pregnancy in multiple sclerosis. Trimming took 4 bases from V and 4 from J; bases not matched to a gene: 4. From germline, CDR1 is SQVTM and CDR2 ANQGSEA. This CDR3 has 14 residues. Sequenced by immunoSEQ multiplex PCR; TCRdb stores in-frame clones only, minus some. The sample has about 69,000 clones; under 95% are singletons. This chain links TRBV29-1 with TRBJ2-5, with 12 bases matching TRBD2. The source of this sequence is a female donor with multiple sclerosis, enrolled in a pregnancy study. The material was peripheral blood, obtained in the third trimester of pregnancy. CDR3 in DNA: TGCAGCGTTGGTCAGACTAGCGGGGGAGAGACCCAGTACTTC. This sequence encodes CSVGQTSGGETQYF.